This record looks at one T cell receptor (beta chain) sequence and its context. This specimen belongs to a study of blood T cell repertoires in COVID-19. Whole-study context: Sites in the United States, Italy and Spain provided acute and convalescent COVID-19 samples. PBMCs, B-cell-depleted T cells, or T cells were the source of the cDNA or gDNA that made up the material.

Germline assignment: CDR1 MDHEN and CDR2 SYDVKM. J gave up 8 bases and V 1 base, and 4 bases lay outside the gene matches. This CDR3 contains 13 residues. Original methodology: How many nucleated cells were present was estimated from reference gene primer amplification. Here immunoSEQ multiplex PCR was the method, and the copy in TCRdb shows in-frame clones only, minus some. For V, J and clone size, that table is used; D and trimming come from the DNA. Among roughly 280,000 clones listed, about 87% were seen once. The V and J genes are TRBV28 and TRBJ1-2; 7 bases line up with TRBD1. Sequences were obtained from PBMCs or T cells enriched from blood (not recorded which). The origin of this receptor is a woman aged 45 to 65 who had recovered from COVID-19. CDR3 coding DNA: TGTGCCAGCAGTTTATTATACAGGGGAGGCTACACCTTC. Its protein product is CASSLLYRGGYTF.